This T cell receptor (beta chain) was captured in a study of CD8+ T cells in alopecia areata. Study overall: In an open-label trial, patients got 5 to 10 mg tofacitinib twice daily.

Extraction and reverse transcription of RNA yielded cDNA as the sequencing template. Sequenced by immunoSEQ multiplex PCR; TCRdb stores in-frame clones only, minus some. This repertoire shows around 200,000 clones, more than 60% found once; its top ten account for 1.7%. The germline V gene encodes CDR1 MGHRA and CDR2 YSYEKL. The CDR3 runs to 21 residues. Trimming removed 0 bases at V and 0 bases at J, with 21 bases between. The chain couples TRBV4-1 to TRBJ2-6; tentative D call: TRBD1 (6 bases). The specimen comprised CD4+ T cells sorted from blood, sampled at week 0. This sequence originates from a human donor with alopecia areata. CDR3 sequence (DNA): TGCGCCAGCAGCCAAGATAAGGGGGTTGGTCAGGGGCGCTCTGGGGCCAACGTCCTGACTTTC. Translation: CASSQDKGVGQGRSGANVLTF.